The 19 T cell receptor beta chains reported below all come from one sample, sequenced in a study of cytomegalovirus exposure and HLA in healthy donors. Use of 60 Vbeta and 13 Jbeta primers characterized the PCR. Some clones are missing from TCRdb's copy, which holds only in-frame ones; the method was immunoSEQ multiplex PCR. The sample consists of 70,000 to 100,000 clones, 65% of them appearing once. Sequences were obtained from PBMCs. These TCRs come from a woman in her forties or fifties in good health and CMV-seropositive.

This chain links TRBV30 with TRBJ1-6; 8 nucleotides line up with TRBD1. The germline V gene encodes CDR1 GTSNPN and CDR2 SVGIG (reference sequence). The J segment lost 8 bases and the V segment lost 2 bases, leaving 5 bases of the junction unmatched. The CDR3 totals 14 residues. Here the CDR3 reads CAWSSTGAHSPLHF. CDR3 coding DNA: TGTGCCTGGAGTTCGACAGGGGCCCATTCACCCCTCCACTTT.

This clone was found a few times. This chain links TRBV7-2 with TRBJ1-2; 7 bases align to TRBD1. The germline V gene has CDR1 SGHTA and CDR2 FQGNSA. V was clipped by 1 base and J by 8 bases; unmatched bases: 10. This CDR3 region has 15 residues. CDR3: CASSLGGTAMRGYTF. The DNA for the CDR3 is TGTGCCAGCAGCTTAGGCGGGACAGCTATGCGGGGCTACACCTTC. Drawing the rest from reference TRBV7-2 and TRBJ1-2, the complete variable domain is GAGVSQSPSNKVTEKGKDVELRCDPISGHTALYWYRQSLGQGLEFLIYFQGNSAPDKSGLPSDRFSAERTGGSVSTLTIQRTQQEDSAVYLCASSLGGTAMRGYTFGSGTRLTVV.

The chain has TRBV30 and TRBJ1-2; 9 positions match TRBD1. The CDR3 extends over 14 amino acids. After removal of 0 bases from V and 4 bases from J, the junction contained 3 bases not matched to a gene. Germline CDR1 and CDR2: GTSNPN and SVGIG (reference sequence). In DNA form, the CDR3 reads TGTGCCTGGAGTGTACAGGGGGCTAGCTATGGCTACACCTTC. This gives the protein CAWSVQGASYGYTF. The variable domain in full, completed from reference TRBV30 and TRBJ1-2, reads SQTIHQWPATLVQPVGSPLSLECTVEGTSNPNLYWYRQAAGRGLQLLFYSVGIGQISSEVPQNLSASRPQDRQFILSSKKLLLSDSGFYLCAWSVQGASYGYTFGSGTRLTVV.

A few counts support this clone. The CDR3 here is CASSVSGQGFRETQYF. The CDR3 DNA reads TGTGCCAGCAGCGTCTCTGGGCAGGGTTTTCGGGAGACCCAGTACTTC. The J gene is TRBJ2-5, the V gene TRBV9, with D maybe TRBD1 (5 bases). The germline CDR1 and CDR2 sequences are SGDLS and YYNGEE. The CDR3 sequence is 16 residues long. Trimming took 2 bases from V and 5 from J, leaving 19 bases between them.

The J gene is TRBJ2-7, the V gene TRBV5-8; TRBD1 might be the D (6 bases). The germline V gene has CDR1 SGHTS and CDR2 YDEGEE. V was clipped by 4 bases and J by 5 bases, with 19 bases between them. This CDR3 is 15 amino acids long. The DNA of the CDR3 is TGTGCCAGCAGCCCATGGGATACAGGGATCCACGAGCAGTACTTC. Translation: CASSPWDTGIHEQYF.

The V gene is TRBV7-8, the J gene TRBJ1-2; TRBD1 matches 7 bases. This CDR3 has 17 amino acids. Germline loops: CDR1 SGHVS, CDR2 FQNEAQ. The V gene end was trimmed by 5 bases and the J gene end by 3 bases; junction bases not matched to a gene: 15. The CDR3 region is CASSLRLGTADYYGYTF. Here the CDR3 DNA reads TGTGCCAGCAGCCTTCGGCTTGGGACAGCCGATTACTATGGCTACACCTTC.

This clone has only a few counts. The chain carries TRBV7-3 and TRBJ1-1, with a weak D call TRBD1 (5 bases). CDR3 length: 13 residues. The germline V gene encodes CDR1 SGHTA and CDR2 FQGTGA. V gave up 3 bases and J gave up 2 bases, with 7 bases separating them. The CDR3 region has the DNA TGTGCCAGCAGCTTGACAGCTAACACTGAAGCTTTCTTT. Encoded protein: CASSLTANTEAFF.

V usage is TRBV6-5 and J usage is TRBJ1-4; D remains ambiguous. Trimming left V 6 bases short and J 4 bases short, with 15 bases between. The germline CDR1 and CDR2 sequences are MNHEY and SVGAGI. The CDR3 has 15 residues. The CDR3 DNA reads TGTGCCAGCAGCACCTTATGGAGCCTTAATGAAAAACTGTTTTTT. Protein: CASSTLWSLNEKLFF.

The chain combines TRBV28 with TRBJ2-1; the match to TRBD2 covers 15 bases. There are 19 residues in the CDR3. The ends lost 2 bases at V and 4 bases at J; junction bases unmatched: 9. CDR1 and CDR2 (germline): MDHEN, SYDVKM. Written as DNA, the CDR3 is TGTGCCAGCAGTTTAGGGAGTGGACTAGCGGGGGGGCTATACAATGAGCAGTTCTTC. Translation: CASSLGSGLAGGLYNEQFF.

J is TRBJ2-7 and V is TRBV25-1; weak D call: TRBD1 (6 bases). The CDR3 runs to 13 residues. The V end lost 5 bases, the J end lost 2 bases, and 10 bases lay between the germline ends. CDR1 and CDR2 (germline): MGHDK, SYGVNS. The CDR3 nucleotides are TGTGCCAGCAGTACTACAGGGACCTACGAGCAGTACTTC. Translated: CASSTTGTYEQYF.

The rearrangement joins TRBV7-8 to TRBJ1-1; D may be TRBD1 (5 bases). The ends were cut back, 1 base at V and 0 bases at J, with 15 bases in the middle. CDR1 SGHVS and CDR2 FQNEAQ come from the germline V gene. This CDR3 is built from 17 residues. The CDR3 DNA follows: TGTGCCAGCAGCTTAGTAGGGGCAGGACGAATGAACACTGAAGCTTTCTTT. It yields the protein CASSLVGAGRMNTEAFF.

In its sample, this clone was seen a few times. The V call is TRBV5-4, the J call TRBJ2-3; 8 bases agree with TRBD2. The CDR3 covers 15 residues. The V segment lost 6 bases and the J segment 2 bases; nucleotides outside the gene matches: 8. Germline CDR1 and CDR2: SGHNT and YYREEE (reference sequence). Here the CDR3 reads CASTERGPLTDTQYF. In DNA form, the CDR3 reads TGTGCCAGCACCGAGCGGGGGCCCCTCACAGATACGCAGTATTTT.

This clone was seen a handful of times. V and J are TRBV4-3 and TRBJ1-5; 8 positions agree with TRBD1. CDR1 is LGHNA, CDR2 YSLEER, per germline. The CDR3 contains 14 residues. The V gene end was trimmed by 3 bases and the J gene end by 6 bases; junction bases not matched to a gene: 4. In nucleotides, the CDR3 is TGCGCCAGCAGCCAGGGACAGGCGGTTCAGCCCCAGCATTTT. It yields the protein CASSQGQAVQPQHF.

The CDR3 DNA reads as TGCGCCAGCAGCTCGGGGGGGGGCGAGAACTATGGCTACACCTTC. Its translation: CASSSGGGENYGYTF. The chain links TRBV5-1 to TRBJ1-2; tentatively, D is TRBD1 (6 bases). CDR1 and CDR2 from the germline V gene are SGHRS and YFSETQ. V was cut by 3 bases and J by 2 bases, with 14 bases left in between. The CDR3 sequence is 15 residues long.

The J gene is TRBJ1-1, the V gene TRBV19; D might be TRBD1 (5 bases). This CDR3 region has 15 residues. Looked up from germline, CDR1 is LNHDA and CDR2 is SQIVND (reference sequence). Trimming removed 7 bases at V and 2 bases at J, with 17 bases between. In nucleotides, the CDR3 is TGTGCCAGTATGAATATCCAGGGAATAAACACTGAAGCTTTCTTT. The encoded protein is CASMNIQGINTEAFF.

This clone has only one observation. V gene TRBV6-6 combines with J gene TRBJ2-7, with D possibly being TRBD1 (5 bases). The germline V gene encodes CDR1 MNHNY and CDR2 SVGAGI (reference sequence). The ends were cut back, 4 bases at V and 2 bases at J, with 9 bases in the middle. This CDR3 region has 13 residues. This CDR3 reads CASSSRQTYEQYF. The CDR3 DNA reads TGTGCCAGCAGTTCGCGACAGACCTACGAGCAGTACTTC.

Concerning this clone: Other DNA sequences in this sample translate to the same CDR3. This chain joins TRBV6-5 and TRBJ1-1, with 10 bases matching TRBD1. This CDR3 is 14 amino acids long. Germline V lookup: CDR1 MNHEY, CDR2 SVGAGI. V gave up 5 bases and J gave up 5 bases; unmatched junction bases: 5. CDR3 sequence: CASSRQGAGTEAFF. CDR3 DNA: TGTGCCAGCAGTAGACAGGGGGCGGGAACTGAAGCTTTCTTT.

The chain combines TRBV9 with TRBJ2-1; TRBD1 agrees at 7 bases. Germline CDR1 reads SGDLS; CDR2 reads YYNGEE. The CDR3 has 17 residues. Trimming took 4 bases from V and 5 from J; bases not matched to a gene: 15. CDR3: CASSPEGNSGGHNEQFF. The DNA of the CDR3 is TGTGCCAGCAGCCCAGAGGGCAATTCAGGGGGACACAATGAGCAGTTCTTC.

The CDR3, as DNA: TGTGCCAGCAGTGAAGATCCATTCTATGGCTACACCTTC. It encodes CASSEDPFYGYTF. The chain carries TRBV2 and TRBJ1-2; D gene uncertain. The V end was cut by 1 base, the J end by 4 bases, with 7 bases between. The length of the CDR3 is 13 residues. In germline, CDR1 is SNHLY, CDR2 FYNNEI.